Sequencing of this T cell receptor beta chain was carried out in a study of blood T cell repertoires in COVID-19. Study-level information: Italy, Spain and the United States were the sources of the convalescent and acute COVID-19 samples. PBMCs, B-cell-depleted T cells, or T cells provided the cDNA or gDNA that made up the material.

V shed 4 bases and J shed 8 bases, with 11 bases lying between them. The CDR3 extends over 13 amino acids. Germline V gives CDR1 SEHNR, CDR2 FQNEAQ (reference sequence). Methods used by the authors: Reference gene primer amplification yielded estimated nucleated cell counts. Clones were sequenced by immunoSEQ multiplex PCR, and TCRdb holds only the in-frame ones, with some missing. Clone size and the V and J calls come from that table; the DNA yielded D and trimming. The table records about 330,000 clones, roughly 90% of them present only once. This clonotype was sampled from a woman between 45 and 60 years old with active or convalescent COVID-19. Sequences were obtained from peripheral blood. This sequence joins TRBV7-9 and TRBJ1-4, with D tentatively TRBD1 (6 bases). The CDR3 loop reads CASSSTGPEKLFF. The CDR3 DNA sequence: TGTGCCAGCAGCTCAACAGGGCCCGAAAAACTGTTTTTT.